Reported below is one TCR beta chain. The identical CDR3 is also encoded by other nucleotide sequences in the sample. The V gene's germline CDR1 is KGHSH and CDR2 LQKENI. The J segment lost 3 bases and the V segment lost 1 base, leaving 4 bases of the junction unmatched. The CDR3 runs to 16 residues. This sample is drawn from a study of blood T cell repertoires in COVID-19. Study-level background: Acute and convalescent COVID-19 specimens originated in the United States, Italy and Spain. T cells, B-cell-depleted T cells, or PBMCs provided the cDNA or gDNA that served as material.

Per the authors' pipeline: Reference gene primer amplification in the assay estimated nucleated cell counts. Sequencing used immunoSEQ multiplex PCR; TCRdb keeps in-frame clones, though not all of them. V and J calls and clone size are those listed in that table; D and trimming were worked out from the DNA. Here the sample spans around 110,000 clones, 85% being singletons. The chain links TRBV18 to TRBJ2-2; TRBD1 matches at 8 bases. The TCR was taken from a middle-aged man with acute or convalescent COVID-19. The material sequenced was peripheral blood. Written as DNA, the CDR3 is TGTGCCAGCTCACCACTTCAGGGGGCCGACACCGGGGAGCTGTTTTTT. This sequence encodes CASSPLQGADTGELFF.